A single sample is the source of the 20 T cell receptor beta chains below, sequenced in a study of blood T cell repertoires in COVID-19. Repertoires were generated with immunoSEQ multiplex PCR, while TCRdb's copy carries only in-frame clones and drops some. The table records roughly 240,000 clones, approximately 87% of them present only once. Sequenced material: peripheral blood. These receptors all come from a man in his 60s who had recovered from COVID-19.

The chain carries TRBV6-5 and TRBJ2-5, with 10 bases that match TRBD2. Trimming at V came to 6 bases and at J to 6 bases, leaving 4 bases not matched to a gene. Germline V gene data show CDR1 as MNHEY and CDR2 as SVGAGI. The CDR3 has 13 residues. Here the CDR3 reads CASSATSGQTQYF. The CDR3 nucleotides read TGTGCCAGCAGCGCGACTAGCGGGCAGACCCAGTACTTC.

The chain joins TRBV30 to TRBJ2-2; D not resolved. The V end lost 1 base, the J end lost 8 bases, and 11 bases lay between the germline ends. The germline V gene encodes CDR1 GTSNPN and CDR2 SVGIG (reference sequence). This CDR3 is 13 amino acids long. The CDR3 loop reads CAWSAQTAGELFF. CDR3 bases: TGTGCCTGGAGTGCACAGACCGCTGGGGAGCTGTTTTTT.

The CDR3 region is CASTSREAWTEAFF. Written as DNA, the CDR3 is TGTGCCAGTACGTCCCGGGAGGCCTGGACTGAAGCTTTCTTT. The genes are TRBV19 and TRBJ1-1, with no clear D. Trimming took 7 bases from V and 5 from J, leaving 17 bases between them. This CDR3 region has 14 residues. From germline, CDR1 is LNHDA and CDR2 SQIVND (reference sequence).

The chain combines TRBV7-9 with TRBJ1-4, with 8 nucleotides matching TRBD1. CDR1 and CDR2 from the germline V gene are SEHNR and FQNEAQ (reference sequence). With 5 bases clipped from V and 7 bases from J, the junction kept 9 bases outside the gene matches. The CDR3 spans 15 residues. The CDR3 spells CASSKGGQGGEKLFF. In DNA form, the CDR3 reads TGTGCCAGCAGCAAGGGTGGACAGGGCGGTGAAAAACTGTTTTTT.

The chain recombines TRBV11-2 with TRBJ1-2; D call uncertain. Germline V gene sequence: CDR1 SGHAT, CDR2 FQNNGV. CDR3 length: 14 amino acids. V shed 5 bases and J shed 4 bases, with 14 bases lying between them. The DNA for the CDR3 is TGTGCCAGCAGCCCAAATCTGGGGAGCTATGGCTACACCTTC. Translation: CASSPNLGSYGYTF.

V gene TRBV30 combines with J gene TRBJ2-2, with D possibly TRBD1 on 5 matching bases. CDR3 length: 16 residues. Trimming removed 0 bases from V and 0 bases from J, with 11 bases in between. CDR1 GTSNPN and CDR2 SVGIG come from the germline V gene (reference sequence). For the CDR3, the DNA is TGTGCCTGGAGTGTACCGTACAGGACGAACACCGGGGAGCTGTTTTTT. The encoded protein is CAWSVPYRTNTGELFF.

This clone is a singleton in its sample. The gene calls are TRBV5-6 and TRBJ2-3; D possibly corresponds to TRBD2 (6 bases). Germline assignment: CDR1 SGHDT and CDR2 YYEEEE. The CDR3 sequence is 15 residues long. V gave up 2 bases and J gave up 2 bases, with 12 bases separating them. As DNA, the CDR3 is TGTGCCAGCAGCTTCGGGGCGGGACTCACAGATACGCAGTATTTT. Its translation: CASSFGAGLTDTQYF.

The sample holds a few counts of this clone. The chain couples TRBV12-3 or TRBV12-4 to TRBJ1-5; 9 bases match TRBD1. The CDR3 has 13 amino acids. After removal of 5 bases from V and 6 bases from J, the junction contained 2 bases not matched to a gene. The CDR3 spells CASSPGQGQPQHF. The CDR3 DNA is TGTGCCAGCAGTCCGGGACAGGGTCAGCCCCAGCATTTT.

The rearrangement joins TRBV5-1 to TRBJ1-1, with a weak D call TRBD1 (5 bases). The germline gives CDR1 SGHRS, CDR2 YFSETQ. The CDR3 sequence is 13 residues long. V was clipped by 5 bases and J by 2 bases, with 10 bases between them. The CDR3 loop reads CASRGGINTEAFF. CDR3 sequence (DNA): TGCGCCAGCAGGGGGGGGATAAACACTGAAGCTTTCTTT.

The CDR3 sequence is CASSLVPRDSFSGANVLTF. Here the CDR3 DNA reads TGCGCCAGCAGCTTGGTCCCCCGGGACAGTTTCTCTGGGGCCAACGTCCTGACTTTC. This chain joins TRBV5-1 and TRBJ2-6; TRBD1 matches 7 bases. Per germline, CDR1 SGHRS and CDR2 YFSETQ. The CDR3 totals 19 residues. V dropped 0 bases and J dropped 0; count of bases not matched to a gene: 9. The full variable domain, in which reference TRBV5-1 and TRBJ2-6 provide the parts outside the CDR3, is KAGVTQTPRYLIKTRGQQVTLSCSPISGHRSVSWYQQTPGQGLQFLFEYFSETQRNKGNFPGRFSGRQFSNSRSEMNVSTLELGDSALYLCASSLVPRDSFSGANVLTFGAGSRLTVL.

The V call is TRBV19, the J call TRBJ2-3, with TRBD2 matching over 11 bases. V trimming: 5 bases; J trimming: 7 bases; junction bases outside the gene matches: 11. The CDR3 runs to 16 residues. Germline values: CDR1 LNHDA, CDR2 SQIVND (reference sequence). The CDR3, as DNA: TGTGCCAGTAGTCCCAATAGCGGGGGGGCCGGGAATACGCAGTATTTT. This translates into CASSPNSGGAGNTQYF.

The chain joins TRBV4-1 to TRBJ1-5, with unresolved D. Germline V gene data show CDR1 as MGHRA and CDR2 as YSYEKL. The CDR3 runs to 15 residues. V lost 0 bases to trimming and J lost 0 bases, with 6 bases between them. CDR3 DNA sequence: TGCGCCAGCAGCCAAGATGGCCTTAGCAATCAGCCCCAGCATTTT. This translates into CASSQDGLSNQPQHF.

This clone was recorded once. This chain joins TRBV6-6 and TRBJ2-7; 9 bases align to TRBD2. The CDR3 contains 13 residues. V shed 8 bases, J shed 2 bases, and the junction held 4 bases outside the gene matches. Germline loops: CDR1 MNHNY, CDR2 SVGAGI (reference sequence). CDR3 DNA sequence: TGTGCCAGCGGGGGCGGGGGGGCCTACGAGCAGTACTTC. This translates into CASGGGGAYEQYF.

The V call is TRBV19, the J call TRBJ1-2; 9 bases match TRBD1. The CDR3 length is 14 residues. The V gene's germline CDR1 is LNHDA and CDR2 SQIVND (reference sequence). The junction had 9 bases not matched to a gene; V was cut back by 5 bases and J by 8 bases. CDR3: CASSPGTGSLGYTF. The CDR3 DNA reads TGTGCCAGTAGTCCCGGGACAGGGAGTTTGGGCTACACCTTC.

V usage is TRBV12-3 or TRBV12-4 and J usage is TRBJ2-7; TRBD1 aligns across 7 bases. This CDR3 is 13 amino acids long. J gave up 6 bases and V 5 bases, and 7 bases lay outside the gene matches. The CDR3 coding sequence is TGTGCCAGCAGTCCGATGACAGGGTTCGAGCAGTACTTC. Amino acids: CASSPMTGFEQYF.

This chain uses TRBV7-2 with TRBJ2-2, with 10 bases that match TRBD1. The ends lost 5 bases at V and 4 bases at J; junction bases unmatched: 7. In germline, CDR1 is SGHTA, CDR2 FQGNSA. This CDR3 is 16 amino acids long. The CDR3 here is CASSPGTGVVTGELFF. CDR3 nucleotide sequence: TGTGCCAGCAGCCCCGGGACAGGGGTAGTCACCGGGGAGCTGTTTTTT.

This clone appeared a few times. The V and J genes are TRBV6-7 and TRBJ2-5; possible D gene TRBD1, 5 bases. TRBV6-7 is treated as an ORF (open reading frame) with a function not yet certain. The CDR3 totals 13 residues. Between the trimmed V and J ends, which lost 0 bases and 5 bases, there was a span of 7 bases. CDR3 DNA sequence: TGTGCCAGCAGTTACTCGGCAGGGGAGACCCAGTACTTC. Its protein is CASSYSAGETQYF.

J is TRBJ1-1 and V is TRBV6-5; D gene unclear. Germline CDR1 is MNHEY and CDR2 is SVGAGI. The CDR3 covers 15 residues. V was clipped by 4 bases and J by 5 bases, with 17 bases between them. In nucleotides, the CDR3 is TGTGCCAGCAGTTTCACCACGACCGGAGGGACTGAAGCTTTCTTT. Amino acid sequence: CASSFTTTGGTEAFF.

J is TRBJ2-2 and V is TRBV5-5, with TRBD1 as a possible D gene (6 bases). CDR1 SGHKS and CDR2 YYEKEE come from the germline V gene (reference sequence). V lost 4 bases and J 4 bases, leaving 17 bases between the germline ends. This CDR3 has 16 residues. The CDR3 nucleotides read TGTGCCAGCAGCCCACAACCGGGACACACCACCGGGGAGCTGTTTTTT. Amino acid sequence: CASSPQPGHTTGELFF.

This chain uses TRBV11-2 with TRBJ2-1; 10 nucleotides agree with TRBD2. The junction had 7 bases not matched to a gene; V was cut back by 5 bases and J by 0 bases. Germline lookup yields CDR1 SGHAT and CDR2 FQNNGV. The CDR3 loop spans 17 amino acids. The DNA for the CDR3 is TGTGCCAGCAGCAGGAGGTCTAGCGGGAGCTCCTACAATGAGCAGTTCTTC. Translation gives CASSRRSSGSSYNEQFF.